These T cell receptor beta chains were read from a single sample in a study of blood T cell repertoires in COVID-19. Assay used: immunoSEQ multiplex PCR; TCRdb lists only in-frame clones, some missing. The sample has under 300,000 clones, around four fifths seen once; the top ten hold over 4.5%. The specimen sequenced was peripheral blood. The receptors originated from a man aged 55 to 70 who had recovered from COVID-19. The conserved cysteine and the conserved F or W are not part of the CDR3 here. Fields, in order: V gene, D gene, J gene, CDR3 protein. D genes are given only for firm matches.

v_gene: TRBV2; d_gene: TRBD1; j_gene: TRBJ2-7; CDR3aa: ASKGQEASYEQY
v_gene: TRBV5-5; d_gene: TRBD2; j_gene: TRBJ2-1; CDR3aa: ASSLGGGAPNEQF
v_gene: TRBV12-3/TRBV12-4; d_gene: -; j_gene: TRBJ1-5; CDR3aa: ASSLQSNQPQH
v_gene: TRBV24-1; d_gene: -; j_gene: TRBJ2-3; CDR3aa: ATSDRTRGDTQY
v_gene: TRBV6-4; d_gene: -; j_gene: TRBJ2-2; CDR3aa: ASKAGNTGELF
v_gene: TRBV5-6; d_gene: TRBD1; j_gene: TRBJ2-7; CDR3aa: ASSLLGRGHYEQY
v_gene: TRBV30; d_gene: TRBD1; j_gene: TRBJ1-2; CDR3aa: AWDRGYGYT
v_gene: TRBV9; d_gene: -; j_gene: TRBJ2-7; CDR3aa: ASSVAEGEQY
v_gene: TRBV14; d_gene: -; j_gene: TRBJ2-1; CDR3aa: ASSQTGGASSYNEQF
v_gene: TRBV28; d_gene: -; j_gene: TRBJ2-1; CDR3aa: ASSLLANEQF
v_gene: TRBV27; d_gene: -; j_gene: TRBJ2-2; CDR3aa: ASRRGGLNTGELF
v_gene: TRBV27; d_gene: TRBD2; j_gene: TRBJ2-7; CDR3aa: ASSSGLAYEQY
v_gene: TRBV11-3; d_gene: -; j_gene: TRBJ1-2; CDR3aa: ASSSSGEPRNGYT
v_gene: TRBV3-1/TRBV3-2; d_gene: TRBD2; j_gene: TRBJ2-7; CDR3aa: ASSAHSGLAGGDKY
v_gene: TRBV5-1; d_gene: -; j_gene: TRBJ2-2; CDR3aa: ASSLVSRAGGELF
v_gene: TRBV3-1/TRBV3-2; d_gene: TRBD2; j_gene: TRBJ2-7; CDR3aa: ASSPTGVAGYEQY
v_gene: TRBV28; d_gene: TRBD1; j_gene: TRBJ2-7; CDR3aa: ASSLDRGYEQY
v_gene: TRBV10-3; d_gene: -; j_gene: TRBJ1-1; CDR3aa: AISEWGRNTEAF
v_gene: TRBV21-1; d_gene: -; j_gene: TRBJ2-7; CDR3aa: ASSSWTGQGSNEQY
v_gene: TRBV7-2; d_gene: TRBD1; j_gene: TRBJ1-4; CDR3aa: ASSRTGLSEKLF
v_gene: TRBV18; d_gene: TRBD1; j_gene: TRBJ2-2; CDR3aa: ASSQRQGRNTGELF
v_gene: TRBV7-6; d_gene: TRBD1; j_gene: TRBJ2-6; CDR3aa: ASSLVVQGALPNVLT
v_gene: TRBV2; d_gene: -; j_gene: TRBJ1-1; CDR3aa: ASKGDARSKEAF
v_gene: TRBV6-5; d_gene: -; j_gene: TRBJ2-7; CDR3aa: ASSTVGAEQY
v_gene: TRBV24-1; d_gene: -; j_gene: TRBJ2-5; CDR3aa: ATSGSGGSETQY
v_gene: TRBV5-1; d_gene: TRBD2; j_gene: TRBJ2-1; CDR3aa: ATGLAGDKGEQF
v_gene: TRBV19; d_gene: TRBD2; j_gene: TRBJ2-1; CDR3aa: ASSKPGLAGGKQF
v_gene: TRBV25-1; d_gene: -; j_gene: TRBJ1-5; CDR3aa: ASSAGVAGNQPQH
v_gene: TRBV9; d_gene: -; j_gene: TRBJ2-7; CDR3aa: ASSVGQRTYEQY
v_gene: TRBV20-1; d_gene: TRBD2; j_gene: TRBJ2-1; CDR3aa: SASSLAGVYNEQF